The clone carrying this T cell receptor beta chain appeared once. Its antigen is unknown. CDR1 GTSNPN and CDR2 SVGIG come from the germline V gene (reference sequence). This CDR3 region has 12 residues. V was clipped by 1 base and J by 4 bases, with 6 bases between them. The time point here: cycle 4 day 1 (C4D1), after 6 weeks of nivolumab. Exposure to brentuximab vedotin varied, and each patient had relapsed following autologous stem cell transplantation. Magnetic negative selection of thawed PBMCs was the method by which CD4+ T cells were purified. TCRdb's copy holds only in-frame clones and misses some; the assay was immunoSEQ multiplex PCR. The table lists more than 15,000 clones, roughly three quarters of them singletons, with around 2% in the top ten. This sample stems from a study of PD-1 blockade in classical Hodgkin lymphoma. The overall study: Intravenous nivolumab at 3 mg/kg was given to patients every 2 weeks.

General study points: Healthy donors reportedly exceeded newly diagnosed patients in baseline TCR diversity.

Source: CD4+ T cells from blood, taken before the fourth cycle of nivolumab. V and J are TRBV30 and TRBJ2-3; the D is unclear. The sequence derives from a human donor with classical Hodgkin lymphoma. The CDR3 sequence: CAWSGLSDTQYF. Here the CDR3 DNA reads TGTGCCTGGAGTGGACTTTCAGATACGCAGTATTTT.